Below, 14 T cell receptor beta chains from the same sample are listed, as sequenced in a study of Graves' ophthalmopathy and Graves' hyperthyroidism. From RNA, the CDR3 regions of TCR beta chains were amplified and sequenced. HTBI-primed RT-PCR formed the first round, and a multiplex PCR formed the second. TCRdb ran MiXCR on the multiplex PCR reads and lists one entry per CDR3 protein. The sample has 23,000 or so distinct CDR3 sequences; approximately 48% are singletons. The specimen was peripheral blood. The receptors derive from an adult woman with stable Graves' hyperthyroidism.

By its share, this clonotype is medium-sized. The chain uses TRBV15 and TRBJ2-7; no reliable D call. Trimming shortened V by 0 bases and J by 3 bases, and 3 bases separated the two germline ends. The germline V gene encodes CDR1 LNHNV and CDR2 YYDKDF (reference sequence). The CDR3 is made up of 12 amino acids. This CDR3 reads CATSRDDYEQYF. The DNA of the CDR3 is TGTGCCACCAGCAGAGATGACTACGAGCAGTACTTC.

This clonotype was seen a single time. V is TRBV15 and J is TRBJ2-5, with D possibly being TRBD2 (6 bases). There are 13 residues in the CDR3. The germline CDR1 and CDR2 sequences are LNHNV and YYDKDF (reference sequence). With 5 bases removed from V and 2 bases from J, the gap between germline ends came to 9 bases. The CDR3 region has the DNA TGTGCCACCAGCCGGGACTTTCAAGAGACCCAGTACTTC. Protein sequence: CATSRDFQETQYF. Full variable domain (missing parts from reference TRBV15 and TRBJ2-5): DAMVIQNPRYQVTQFGKPVTLSCSQTLNHNVMYWYQQKSSQAPKLLFHYYDKDFNNEADTPDNFQSRRPNTSFCFLDIRSPGLGDTAMYLCATSRDFQETQYFGPGTRLLVL.

This clonotype has a count of ten or more. The chain joins TRBV4-2 to TRBJ2-3, with 9 nucleotides matching TRBD2. The CDR3 loop spans 19 amino acids. Per germline, CDR1 LGHNA and CDR2 YNFKEQ. With V trimmed by 0 bases and J by 5 bases, 15 bases remained unmatched. CDR3 nucleotide sequence: TGTGCCAGCAGCCAAGAAGAAAGCTCTCTAGCGGGACGGGTAGATACGCAGTATTTT. Protein product: CASSQEESSLAGRVDTQYF.

V and J are TRBV15 and TRBJ2-7; D is ambiguous. The CDR3 runs to 16 residues. Deletions cut 3 bases from V and 2 bases from J, with 17 bases between. CDR1 LNHNV and CDR2 YYDKDF come from the germline V gene (reference sequence). The CDR3 is CATSSVSTTETYEQYF. In DNA, the CDR3 is TGTGCCACCAGCAGTGTCTCTACTACCGAGACCTACGAGCAGTACTTC.

This clonotype was seen at least ten times. This may arise from a read error, as a much more abundant clone is one base away. Written as DNA, the CDR3 is TGTGCCAGCAGTTACCCCGCCTTTCGCGGGACTAAAGCCTACGAGCAGTACTTC. This encodes CASSYPAFRGTKAYEQYF. This chain uses TRBV6-5 with TRBJ2-7; 7 bases match TRBD2. Germline-derived CDR1 and CDR2 are MNHEY and SVGAGI. The CDR3 is made up of 18 amino acids. V lost 2 bases and J lost 2; bases outside the gene matches: 15.

This clonotype was detected a few times. The chain combines TRBV6-5 with TRBJ2-3, with 9 bases matching TRBD1. From germline, CDR1 is MNHEY and CDR2 SVGAGI. The CDR3 sequence is 14 residues long. V lost 6 bases and J lost 11; bases outside the gene matches: 12. This chain's CDR3 is CASSPGQGYNEQYF. CDR3 nucleotide sequence: TGTGCCAGCAGCCCGGGACAGGGATACAATGAGCAGTATTTT.

J is TRBJ2-2 and V is TRBV6-5; the match to TRBD1 covers 9 bases. In germline, CDR1 is MNHEY, CDR2 SVGAGI. CDR3 length: 14 amino acids. The J segment lost 4 bases and the V segment lost 9 bases, leaving 6 bases of the junction unmatched. Written as DNA, the CDR3 is TGTGCCAGTGACAGGGGGATTGGCACCGGGGAGCTGTTTTTT. This gives the protein CASDRGIGTGELFF.

This chain joins TRBV7-6 and TRBJ1-6, with a possible D match to TRBD1 (5 bases). The V gene's germline CDR1 is SGHVS and CDR2 FNYEAQ. CDR3 size: 15 residues. V shed 0 bases and J shed 9 bases, with 12 bases lying between them. This CDR3 reads CASSLAEGISSPLHF. In nucleotides, the CDR3 is TGTGCCAGCAGCTTAGCGGAGGGGATTAGTTCACCCCTCCACTTT.

The chain carries TRBV24-1 and TRBJ2-5; D remains ambiguous. The CDR3 has 15 amino acids. Trimming removed 0 bases from V and 0 bases from J, with 7 bases in between. In germline, CDR1 is KGHDR, CDR2 SFDVKD. The DNA of the CDR3 is TGTGCCACCAGTGATTTGGGGCAGTACCAAGAGACCCAGTACTTC. The encoded protein is CATSDLGQYQETQYF.

Relative to its sample, this clonotype is medium-sized (0.01 to 0.1%). The gene calls are TRBV20-1 and TRBJ2-7; D is possibly TRBD1 or TRBD2 (6 bases each). This CDR3 is 13 amino acids long. Germline V gene sequence: CDR1 DFQATT, CDR2 SNEGSKA (reference sequence). V was cut by 7 bases and J by 5 bases, with 18 bases left in between. CDR3: CSVGGAILHEQYF. In DNA, the CDR3 is TGCAGTGTGGGGGGCGCGATTCTCCACGAGCAGTACTTC.

The chain carries TRBV5-1 and TRBJ1-2; D perhaps matches TRBD1 (5 bases). The CDR3 length is 14 residues. V was trimmed by 4 bases and J by 6 bases, leaving 16 bases between them. Germline V gene sequence: CDR1 SGHRS, CDR2 YFSETQ. CDR3 DNA sequence: TGCGCCAGCAGCCTAGGCAGGGAACGAGATGGCTACACCTTC. This sequence encodes CASSLGRERDGYTF.

There are many counts of this clonotype. The chain links TRBV18 to TRBJ1-1, with a possible D match to TRBD1 (5 bases). From germline, CDR1 is KGHSH and CDR2 LQKENI. Trimming took 3 bases from V and 5 from J, leaving 10 bases between them. The CDR3 extends over 13 amino acids. CDR3 in amino acids: CASSPGRGTEAFF. The CDR3 region has the DNA TGTGCCAGCTCACCGGGACGAGGAACTGAAGCTTTCTTT.

With respect to this clonotype: Germline is not matched at one junction end, which may reflect a read error. The rearrangement uses TRBV7-7 and TRBJ2-5; 16 bases align to TRBD2. Germline CDR1 and CDR2: SSHAT and FNYEAQ (reference sequence). The CDR3 spans 18 residues. The CDR3 DNA follows: TGTGCTAGCAGCTCTGGGACTAGCGGGAGGGCAGCCCAAGAGACCCAGTACTTC. Translating gives CASSSGTSGRAAQETQYF. Using reference TRBV7-7 and TRBJ2-5 for the parts outside the CDR3, the full variable domain is GAGVSQSPRYKVTKRGQDVTLRCDPISSHATLYWYQQALGQGPEFLTYFNYEAQPDKSGLPSDRFSAERPEGSISTLTIQRTEQRDSAMYRCASSSGTSGRAAQETQYFGPGTRLLVL.

This clonotype has a count of ten or more. The CDR3 sequence: CASSQDVTDYEQYF. CDR3 nucleotide sequence: TGCGCCAGCAGCCAAGATGTGACAGATTACGAGCAGTACTTC. This rearrangement joins TRBV4-1 to TRBJ2-7, with TRBD1 as a possible D gene (5 bases). Germline V lookup: CDR1 MGHRA, CDR2 YSYEKL. The length of the CDR3 is 14 residues. Trimming took off 0 bases at V and 4 bases at J, with 10 bases between the two ends.